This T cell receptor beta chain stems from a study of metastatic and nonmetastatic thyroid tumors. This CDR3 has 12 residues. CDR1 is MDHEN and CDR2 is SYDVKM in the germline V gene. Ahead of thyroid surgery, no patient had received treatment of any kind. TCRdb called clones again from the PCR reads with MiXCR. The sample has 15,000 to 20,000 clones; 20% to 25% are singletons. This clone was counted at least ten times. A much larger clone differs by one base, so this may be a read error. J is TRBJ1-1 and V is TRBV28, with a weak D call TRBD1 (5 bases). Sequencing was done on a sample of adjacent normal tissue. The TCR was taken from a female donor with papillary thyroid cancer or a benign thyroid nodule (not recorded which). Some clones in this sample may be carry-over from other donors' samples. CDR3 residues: CTTWPRTTGAFF. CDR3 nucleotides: TGTACAACTTGGCCCAGGACAACTGGAGCTTTCTTT.